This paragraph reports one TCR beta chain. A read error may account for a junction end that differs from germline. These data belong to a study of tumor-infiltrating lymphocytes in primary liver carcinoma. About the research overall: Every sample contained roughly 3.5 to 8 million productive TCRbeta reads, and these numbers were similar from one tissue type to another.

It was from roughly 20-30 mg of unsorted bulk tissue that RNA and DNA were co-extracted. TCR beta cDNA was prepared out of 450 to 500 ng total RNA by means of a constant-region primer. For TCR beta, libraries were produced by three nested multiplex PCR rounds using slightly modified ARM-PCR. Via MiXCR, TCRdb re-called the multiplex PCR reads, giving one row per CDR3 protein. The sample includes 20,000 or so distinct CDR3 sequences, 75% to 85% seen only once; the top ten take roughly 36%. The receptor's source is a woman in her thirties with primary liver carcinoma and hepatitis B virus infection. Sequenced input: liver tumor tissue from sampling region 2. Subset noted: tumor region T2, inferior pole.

The CDR3 nucleotides read TGTCCCAGTAACCCCTGGGGGGGAAAACTGTTTTTT. As protein: CPSNPWGGKLFF. This chain connects TRBV11-2 to TRBJ1-4; possibly TRBD1 for D (5 bases). Looked up from germline, CDR1 is SGHAT and CDR2 is FQNNGV. The CDR3 consists of 12 residues.